The following is a T cell receptor beta chain sequence with its context. Antigen specificity is unknown. Researchers isolated CD4+ T cells once less than 13 days of culture had elapsed. All participants had two doses of either the BNT162b2 or mRNA-1273 vaccine. People in the vaccine group had not been infected with SARS-CoV-2 before, and their nucleocapsid antibodies were negative. Half-medium replacement with IL-2 medium occurred on days 3 and 7. The assay was immunoSEQ multiplex PCR, and TCRdb's table has in-frame clones only and misses some. The sample holds around 66,000 clones, 70% to 85% seen once. Trimming cost V 4 bases and J 8 bases; bases outside gene matches: 10. Germline loops: CDR1 SGHDN, CDR2 FVKESK. This CDR3 comprises 15 residues. The data were obtained in a study of vaccination effects on CD4 cells after COVID-19. Overall study context: After the second dose, samples were taken at median day 72.

General observations from the study: Clones of infection and vaccine origin contracted markedly late after vaccination.

The specimen was CD4+ T cells from PBMCs cultured without peptide, collected after COVID-19 vaccination. The receptor was isolated from a human donor who received a COVID-19 vaccine. The rearrangement uses TRBV14 and TRBJ2-1, with 8 nucleotides matching TRBD1. The CDR3 sequence is CASSPLGQGAHEQFF. The CDR3 DNA follows: TGTGCCAGCAGCCCTCTTGGGCAGGGGGCGCATGAGCAGTTCTTC.